This T cell receptor beta chain originates from a study of T cell responses to AZD1222 COVID-19 vaccine. Study-level results: Seropositive at baseline were only six AZD1222 recipients.

The CDR3 length is 14 residues. The V end was cut by 5 bases, the J end by 4 bases, with 14 bases between. Looked up from germline, CDR1 is SGHVS and CDR2 is FQNEAQ. This clone showed up just a few times. Its antigen remains unidentified. The repertoire was sequenced with immunoSEQ multiplex PCR; TCRdb's copy has only in-frame clones and lacks some. The data contain about 180,000 clones, almost 90% of them singletons. This sample comprised peripheral blood, obtained on day 0 of AZD1222 vaccination. The clonotype originates from an adult in good health. The chain recombines TRBV7-8 with TRBJ1-1; TRBD1 might be the D (6 bases). As DNA, the CDR3 is TGTGCCAGCAGCAACAGGGCGGAGGCCACTGAAGCTTTCTTT. Translating it yields CASSNRAEATEAFF. Using reference TRBV7-8 and TRBJ1-1 for the parts outside the CDR3, the full variable domain is GAGVSQSPRYKVAKRGQDVALRCDPISGHVSLFWYQQALGQGPEFLTYFQNEAQLDKSGLPSDRFFAERPEGSVSTLKIQRTQQEDSAVYLCASSNRAEATEAFFGQGTRLTVV.